This T cell receptor (beta chain) was observed in a study of metastatic and nonmetastatic thyroid tumors (TCRdb year 2020). The study in broad terms: For patients with malignant and with benign thyroid disease, the researchers compared repertoires between peripheral blood samples and tumor or nodule tissue samples.

A few counts support this clone. Its antigen remains undetermined. No base quality values were provided; no much bigger clone lies one nucleotide off. Here V drops 6 bases and J drops 0 bases, and the junction holds 8 bases not matched to any gene. According to the germline V gene, CDR1 reads ENHRY and CDR2 reads SYGVKD. The CDR3 contains 17 residues, cysteine and phenylalanine counted. The only DNA kept is the CDR3, 51 bases in frame from the first base. The library was made by PCR. Sequencer: Illumina HiSeq 4000. The TCR beta-chain CDR3 region of each patient was profiled by high-throughput sequencing. As for how the authors treated the data: CDR3 differences across clinicopathological groups were used to build a classifier for discriminating distant-metastatic papillary thyroid cancer patients. Repertoire diversity was assessed with the Shannon index, and tumor-blood repertoire similarity with the Morisita-Horn index. Through fastp at Q25 and MiXCR, TCRdb rebuilt clones from the public reads, retaining in-frame beta chains. For this entry, the V and J calls and clone size follow TCRdb and not the study's own pipeline. This sample lists just over 8,000 clones; around 25% were detected once. Clones ranked in the top ten supply 20% to 30% of the sample.

None of the patients had been given any treatment before thyroid surgery. Using T-cell receptor beta sequencing, the researchers looked back retrospectively at clinical samples from patients, gathered between about 2012 and 2018. The full study reports these points: TCR beta diversity was reported as significantly higher in malignant tumors than in benign nodules, in both blood and tumor samples.

Sequencing was carried out using tumor tissue. The origin of this receptor is a female donor with papillary thyroid cancer or a benign thyroid nodule (not recorded which). Some clones in this sample may be carry-over from other donors' samples. The sequence links TRBV10-3 to TRBJ1-2; TRBD1 matches 12 bases in the middle. The CDR3 reads CAISRDRGRNANYGYTF. The DNA is TGTGCCATCAGCCGGGACAGGGGGCGAAACGCTAACTATGGCTACACCTTC.